These 3 T cell receptor beta chains were all obtained from the same sample, sequenced in a study of blood T cell repertoires in COVID-19. Clones were sequenced by immunoSEQ multiplex PCR, and TCRdb holds only the in-frame ones, with some missing. The sample records over 120,000 clones, roughly 87% being singletons. Sequencing was performed on peripheral blood. The source is a man in his sixties or seventies with acute or convalescent COVID-19.

The chain uses TRBV5-4 and TRBJ1-1; D is ambiguous. The CDR3 spans 14 residues. CDR1 is SGHNT, CDR2 YYREEE, per germline (reference sequence). Deletions cut 6 bases from V and 1 base from J, with 13 bases between. The CDR3 loop reads CASTSDTGNTEAFF. The CDR3 bases are TGTGCCAGCACCAGTGACACCGGGAACACTGAAGCTTTCTTT.

The chain recombines TRBV28 with TRBJ2-5; D unclear. V dropped 5 bases and J dropped 7 bases, with 11 bases sitting between them. CDR1 is MDHEN, CDR2 SYDVKM, per germline. The CDR3 has 12 amino acids. CDR3 sequence (DNA): TGTGCCAGCAGTAACCAGGTTGCGACCCAGTACTTC. Encoded protein: CASSNQVATQYF.

The gene calls are TRBV7-2 and TRBJ1-6, with TRBD1 matching over 8 bases. V was clipped by 4 bases and J by 8 bases; unmatched bases: 10. There are 16 residues in the CDR3. Germline values: CDR1 SGHTA, CDR2 FQGNSA. CDR3 coding DNA: TGTGCCAGCAGCTACAGGGCGGACAGGGCTCATTCACCCCTCCACTTT. Translated, it gives CASSYRADRAHSPLHF.